Reported below is one T cell receptor beta chain. The antigen is unknown. These data are taken from a study of cytomegalovirus exposure and HLA in healthy donors. About the study: Earlier, approximately 190 million T cells were analyzed, and about 120 million unique TCR beta sequences were found among them.

PCR employed 60 Vbeta and 13 Jbeta primers. TCRdb keeps only in-frame clones here, not all; method: immunoSEQ multiplex PCR. The table shows about 150,000 clones, with 55% to 85% occurring only once. Study-wide points: Most subjects had HLA-A and HLA-B alleles reportedly predicted accurately by TCR beta sequences. In vitro assays verified that three CMV-associated chains recognized CMV antigens specifically. Cytomegalovirus association was assigned to about 180 TCR beta chains.

The sequence was collected from a man between 35 and 55 years old in good health and CMV-seronegative. The sample was PBMCs.

CDR3 in amino acids: CASSLGDRGLGTEAFF. The CDR3 DNA sequence: TGTGCCAGCAGCTTGGGGGACAGGGGGCTGGGCACTGAAGCTTTCTTT. This sequence joins TRBV7-2 and TRBJ1-1; 12 bases map to TRBD1. This CDR3 is built from 16 residues. The germline gives CDR1 SGHTA, CDR2 FQGNSA. Trimming took 3 bases from V and 4 from J; bases not matched to a gene: 6. Full variable domain (missing parts from reference TRBV7-2 and TRBJ1-1): GAGVSQSPSNKVTEKGKDVELRCDPISGHTALYWYRQSLGQGLEFLIYFQGNSAPDKSGLPSDRFSAERTGGSVSTLTIQRTQQEDSAVYLCASSLGDRGLGTEAFFGQGTRLTVV.